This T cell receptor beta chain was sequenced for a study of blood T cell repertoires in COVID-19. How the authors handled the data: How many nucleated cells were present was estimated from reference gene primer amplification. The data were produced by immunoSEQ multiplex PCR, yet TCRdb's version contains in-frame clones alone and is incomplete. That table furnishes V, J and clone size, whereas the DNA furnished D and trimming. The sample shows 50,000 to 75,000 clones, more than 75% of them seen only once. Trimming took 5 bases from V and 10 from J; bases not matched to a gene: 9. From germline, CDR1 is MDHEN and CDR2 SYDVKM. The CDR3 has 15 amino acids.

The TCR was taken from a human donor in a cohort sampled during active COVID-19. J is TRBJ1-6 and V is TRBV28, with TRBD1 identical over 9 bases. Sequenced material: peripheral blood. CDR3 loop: CASSLPGQGTSPLHF. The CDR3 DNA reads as TGTGCCAGCAGTCTCCCGGGACAGGGAACCTCACCCCTCCACTTT. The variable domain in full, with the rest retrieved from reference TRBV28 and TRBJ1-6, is DVKVTQSSRYLVKRTGEKVFLECVQDMDHENMFWYRQDPGLGLRLIYFSYDVKMKEKGDIPEGYSVSREKKERFSLILESASTNQTSMYLCASSLPGQGTSPLHFGNGTRLTVT.